A single sample is the source of the 6 T cell receptor beta chains below, sequenced in a study of regulatory T cells in long-lasting Graves disease. Relying on iRepertoire HTBI primers and Arm-PCR of CDR3 regions, the team built TCR beta libraries. TCRdb re-derived calls from the multiplex PCR reads in MiXCR, one entry per CDR3 protein. The profile covers about 220,000 distinct CDR3 sequences, with less than 20% appearing a single time and about 11% taken by the ten largest. The time point here: newly diagnosed GD, antithyroid drugs for less than 3 months. The TCR library was made from RNA extracted from PBMCs. The same data also contributed to another study, on T cells in Graves' hyperthyroidism and ophthalmopathy.

This specimen consisted of peripheral blood mononuclear cells (PBMCs), obtained at new diagnosis, from a patient treated with antithyroid drugs. These receptors came from a woman aged 25 to 39 with Graves disease.

This clonotype showed up just a few times. The chain combines TRBV3-1 with TRBJ1-2; no clear D gene. Trimming cost V 0 bases and J 4 bases, with 15 bases left between them. Germline assignment: CDR1 LGHDT and CDR2 YNNKEL (reference sequence). The CDR3 totals 16 residues. The DNA of the CDR3 is TGTGCCAGCAGCCAAGATCCCCGCCGGACTGGCTATGGCTACACCTTC. Translated: CASSQDPRRTGYGYTF.

This clonotype was recorded at least ten times. The chain links TRBV27 to TRBJ2-1; 14 bases align to TRBD2. The V gene's germline CDR1 is MNHEY and CDR2 SMNVEV (reference sequence). This CDR3 has 17 residues. With 5 bases clipped from V and 9 bases from J, the junction kept 12 bases outside the gene matches. CDR3 residues: CASSPFLTSGGAPEQFF. In DNA, the CDR3 is TGTGCCAGCAGTCCTTTTCTGACTAGCGGGGGGGCCCCTGAGCAGTTCTTC.

This clonotype occurred many times. The V gene is TRBV11-3, the J gene TRBJ2-3, with 10 bases matching TRBD1. The germline V gene has CDR1 SGHNT and CDR2 YENEEA. This CDR3 comprises 21 residues. The ends lost 0 bases at V and 2 bases at J; junction bases unmatched: 17. CDR3 sequence: CASSLDPGTGALSGFTDTQYF. CDR3 DNA: TGTGCCAGCAGCTTAGATCCGGGGACAGGGGCTCTTAGTGGATTCACAGATACGCAGTATTTT.

Turning to this clonotype: A far larger clone is one base from this, pointing to a likely read error. The J gene is TRBJ1-2, the V gene TRBV12-3 or TRBV12-4; D may be TRBD1 (5 bases). CDR3 length: 16 amino acids. Trimming cost V 5 bases and J 4 bases, with 20 bases left between them. CDR3 residues: CASSDPRDRGSYGYTF. CDR3 coding DNA: TGTGCCAGCAGTGACCCACGGGACCGGGGCTCCTATGGCTACACCTTC.

This clonotype occurred many times. CDR3 amino acids: CSARDPRGQGNTEAFF. DNA of the CDR3: TGCAGTGCTAGAGACCCCCGTGGACAGGGGAACACTGAAGCTTTCTTT. The rearrangement joins TRBV20-1 to TRBJ1-1, with 8 bases lining up with TRBD1. The CDR3 totals 16 residues. Losses at the gene ends were 0 bases for V and 1 base for J; bases not matched to a gene: 7. Per the germline V gene, CDR1 is DFQATT and CDR2 is SNEGSKA (reference sequence).

This clonotype was seen at least ten times. V is TRBV3-1 and J is TRBJ1-1, with TRBD1 identical over 9 bases. The CDR3 length is 14 residues. Germline V gene lookup returns CDR1 LGHDT and CDR2 YNNKEL (reference sequence). J was trimmed by 4 bases and V by 5 bases; bases with no gene match: 5. The CDR3 is CASSEYRGPTEAFF. As DNA, the CDR3 is TGTGCCAGCAGCGAGTACAGGGGGCCCACTGAAGCTTTCTTT.